This T cell receptor (beta chain) was recovered during a study of blood T cells in healthy people across ages. Study-wide context: Using template switching, researchers captured about one barcoded beta molecule for each two T cells.

In its sample, this clonotype was seen a few times. Antigen unknown. A second PCR of 7 to 11 cycles used a sample-barcoded 5' primer and a J-beta primer mix. TCRdb recomputed calls from the 5' RACE reads with MiXCR, one row per CDR3 protein. The sample consists of 1.5 million to 2 million distinct CDR3 sequences, around half of them appearing once. Germline CDR1 SEHNR, CDR2 FQNEAQ (reference sequence). V shed 5 bases and J 3 bases; nucleotides not matched to a gene: 6. This CDR3 is built from 15 residues. Study-wide points: Age brought a roughly linear fall in TCR beta diversity measured per million T cells.

The receptor was isolated from a woman aged 40 to 55 in good health. The rearrangement links TRBV7-9 to TRBJ2-1; TRBD1 matches at 8 bases. Sequencing was done on a sample of blood. The DNA of the CDR3 is TGTGCCAGCAGCCCACTGGACAGGGACTACAATGAGCAGTTCTTC. Residues: CASSPLDRDYNEQFF.